These T cell receptor beta chains were read from a single sample in a study of blood T cells in healthy people across ages. TCRdb recomputed calls from the 5' RACE reads with MiXCR, one row per CDR3 protein. The sample lists around 970,000 distinct CDR3 sequences; just over 50% were seen once. Sample: blood. Source of these receptors: a woman aged 55 to 70 in good health. Both conserved end residues are trimmed from each CDR3.

CDR3 | J | V | length
SARDPSGISQY | TRBJ2-3 | TRBV20-1 | 11
AWRTTGDGRGYT | TRBJ1-2 | TRBV30 | 12
ASSSRGRGVDEQY | . | TRBV11-2 | 13
ASSKRTGDSYEQY | TRBJ2-7 | TRBV21-1 | 13
ASSQGQGKAF | TRBJ1-1 | TRBV4-2 | 10
ATSRSGGSHRGY | TRBJ2-3 | TRBV15 | 12
ASSQMRGWTEKLF | TRBJ1-4 | TRBV4-1 | 13
ASSLFQGAQSTQY | TRBJ2-5 | TRBV5-1 | 13
ASSLVGPQDRLETQY | TRBJ2-5 | TRBV5-5 | 15
ASSQPGRRTLGYT | TRBJ1-2 | TRBV4-1 | 13
ASSYSGGLGANVLT | TRBJ2-6 | TRBV6-6 | 14
ASSLWAEGSGAYQY | TRBJ2-5 | TRBV11-2 | 14
ASSHGTKMTGGDYEQY | . | TRBV7-9 | 16
ASSSRGTETQY | . | TRBV7-2 | 11
ATMGLNEQY | TRBJ2-7 | TRBV15 | 9
ASSLRGGAVETQY | TRBJ2-5 | TRBV7-9 | 13
ASSGPPGGLNTEAF | TRBJ1-1 | TRBV2 | 14
ASSLQTAPYEQY | TRBJ2-7 | TRBV27 | 12
ASSLRPFRTDTQY | TRBJ2-3 | TRBV27 | 13
ASSFRGMSNQPQH | TRBJ1-5 | TRBV12-3/TRBV12-4 | 13
ASSQSENGNEKLF | TRBJ1-4 | TRBV3-1 | 13
ASSLETGSSYEQY | TRBJ2-7 | TRBV5-1 | 13
ASSTTAGGYEQY | TRBJ2-7 | TRBV4-2 | 12
ASSPTGVNTGELF | TRBJ2-2 | TRBV7-8 | 13
AISQREEPSDTQY | TRBJ2-3 | TRBV10-3 | 13
ASSSGYRGYYEQY | . | TRBV7-2 | 13
AWSRTSGAYNEQV | TRBJ2-1 | TRBV30 | 13
AIGGLSFTGELF | TRBJ2-2 | TRBV6-1 | 12
ASSPGQGYNEQF | TRBJ2-1 | TRBV4-1 | 12
ATSRGRGVGTEAF | TRBJ1-1 | TRBV15 | 13
ASSTRQGSDTQY | TRBJ2-3 | TRBV12-3/TRBV12-4 | 12
ASSYGTVDYEQY | TRBJ2-7 | TRBV7-9 | 12
ATSDYGELAVNEQY | TRBJ2-7 | TRBV24-1 | 14
ASSRGTGEQY | . | TRBV4-1 | 10
SASTSGKRNEQF | TRBJ2-1 | TRBV20-1 | 12
ASSSGTSKRNEQF | TRBJ2-1 | TRBV7-9 | 13
ASREGLATYSYEQY | TRBJ2-7 | TRBV6-2/TRBV6-3 | 14
ASSPRGGDRPYNEQY | . | TRBV27 | 15
ASSSGTETYWETQY | TRBJ2-5 | TRBV5-1 | 14
ASSMTSGRGRVTDTQY | TRBJ2-3 | TRBV7-3 | 16
SARVLAGVTDQETQY | TRBJ2-5 | TRBV20-1 | 15
ASSDGREADTQY | TRBJ2-3 | TRBV6-4 | 12
ASSKAPGDETQY | TRBJ2-5 | TRBV4-3 | 12
ATGRQSNSGANVLT | TRBJ2-6 | TRBV24-1 | 14
SVEDYVGGSSWGGYT | TRBJ1-2 | TRBV29-1 | 15